The rows below give T cell receptor beta chains drawn from one sample of a study of T cell responses to AZD1222 COVID-19 vaccine. This table comes from immunoSEQ multiplex PCR, and its TCRdb copy is limited to in-frame clones, with some not included. Among 100,000 to 150,000 clones, roughly 92% were seen once, and the ten largest hold around 1.1%. The sample in question was peripheral blood, obtained 28 days after the second AZD1222 dose. Receptor source: an adult who received the AZD1222 COVID-19 vaccine. The CDR3 runs from the conserved cysteine through the conserved F or W. The D gene is left open where the match is weak. Clone size is not always given. Where it is, it says once, few, many or a class for expanded clones.

d_gene,abundance,j_gene,len,v_gene,CDR3nt,CDR3aa
TRBD1,-,TRBJ2-7,14,TRBV6-2/TRBV6-3,TGTGCCAGCAGTTCCCGGGACAGTATCTACGAGCAGTACTTC,CASSSRDSIYEQYF
-,-,TRBJ1-2,12,TRBV28,TGTGCCAGCAGTTTAGCTCTCTATGGCTACACCTTC,CASSLALYGYTF
-,-,TRBJ1-5,13,TRBV20-1,TGCAGTGCTAGTGGGGACGGCAATCAGCCCCAGCATTTT,CSASGDGNQPQHF
-,-,TRBJ2-5,13,TRBV11-3,TGTGCCAGCAGCCCCCCTGGGGCCGAGACCCAGTACTTC,CASSPPGAETQYF
TRBD1,once,TRBJ1-2,14,TRBV5-1,TGCGCCAGCAGCTCCGTGGACAGGGGAGGTGGCTACACCTTC,CASSSVDRGGGYTF
TRBD2,-,TRBJ2-3,13,TRBV12-3/TRBV12-4,TGTGCCAGCCAGACTAGCGGTCAGGATACGCAGTATTTT,CASQTSGQDTQYF
-,-,TRBJ1-5,14,TRBV19,TGTGCCAGTAGTCACGGACAGTTCAATCAGCCCCAGCATTTT,CASSHGQFNQPQHF
-,-,TRBJ1-1,17,TRBV23-1,TGCGCCAGCACCTATCGGATAAAGACTGTTATGAACACTGAAGCTTTCTTT,CASTYRIKTVMNTEAFF
-,-,TRBJ1-2,13,TRBV19,TGTGCCAGTAGGCGATCAGGGGAATATGGCTACACCTTC,CASRRSGEYGYTF
TRBD2,-,TRBJ2-5,15,TRBV11-2,TGTGCCAGCAGCTTAGATCACGGCGGGGGAAAGACCCAGTACTTC,CASSLDHGGGKTQYF
TRBD1,once,TRBJ2-2,16,TRBV7-3,TGTGCCAGCAGCTTATTGGGACAGGGCGGGGCCGGGGAGCTGTTTTTT,CASSLLGQGGAGELFF
TRBD2,-,TRBJ2-5,16,TRBV10-3,TGTGCCATCAGTCCGAGTCGGGCTAGCGGGGTAGAGACCCAGTACTTC,CAISPSRASGVETQYF
TRBD1,few,TRBJ1-1,14,TRBV25-1,TGTGCCAGCAGTGGGAGGACAGGGAAAACTGAAGCTTTCTTT,CASSGRTGKTEAFF
-,-,TRBJ2-1,16,TRBV29-1,TGCAGCGTTGAATATGAATCGTGGGCGTCCTACAATGAGCAGTTCTTC,CSVEYESWASYNEQFF
-,few,TRBJ1-3,18,TRBV3-1/TRBV3-2,TGTGCCAGCAGCCAGCCCTCTCATACCCGGGACACGGGAAACACCATATATTTT,CASSQPSHTRDTGNTIYF
-,-,TRBJ2-2,16,TRBV28,TGTGCCAGCAGTGCACCCCGGGGGAGCTACACCGGGGAGCTGTTTTTT,CASSAPRGSYTGELFF
-,-,TRBJ1-3,14,TRBV2,TGTGCCAGCAGGGGGGGAAACTCTGGAAACACCATATATTTT,CASRGGNSGNTIYF